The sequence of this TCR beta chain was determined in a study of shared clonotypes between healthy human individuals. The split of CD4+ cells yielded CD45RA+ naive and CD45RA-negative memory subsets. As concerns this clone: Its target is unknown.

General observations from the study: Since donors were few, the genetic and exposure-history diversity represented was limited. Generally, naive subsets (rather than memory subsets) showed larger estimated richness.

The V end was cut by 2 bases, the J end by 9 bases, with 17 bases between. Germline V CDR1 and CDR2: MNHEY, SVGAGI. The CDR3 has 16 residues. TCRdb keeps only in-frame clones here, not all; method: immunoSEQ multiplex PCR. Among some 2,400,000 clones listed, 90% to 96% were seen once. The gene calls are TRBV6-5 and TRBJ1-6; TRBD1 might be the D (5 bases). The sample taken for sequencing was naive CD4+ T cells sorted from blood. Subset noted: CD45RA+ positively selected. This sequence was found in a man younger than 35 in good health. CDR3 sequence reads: CASSYKPGTIGSPLHF. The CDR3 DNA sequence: TGTGCCAGCAGTTACAAGCCCGGGACGATCGGTTCACCCCTCCACTTT.